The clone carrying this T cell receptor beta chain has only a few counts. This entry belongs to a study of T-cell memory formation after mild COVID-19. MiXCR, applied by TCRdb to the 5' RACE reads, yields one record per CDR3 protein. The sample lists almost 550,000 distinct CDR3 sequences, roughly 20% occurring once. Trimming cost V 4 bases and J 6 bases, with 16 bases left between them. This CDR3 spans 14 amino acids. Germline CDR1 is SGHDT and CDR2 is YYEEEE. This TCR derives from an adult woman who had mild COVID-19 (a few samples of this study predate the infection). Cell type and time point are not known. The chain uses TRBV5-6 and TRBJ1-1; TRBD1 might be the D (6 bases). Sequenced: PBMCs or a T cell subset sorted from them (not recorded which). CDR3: CASSRQGLRAEAFF. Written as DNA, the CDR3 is TGTGCCAGCAGCCGTCAGGGGTTAAGGGCTGAAGCTTTCTTT.